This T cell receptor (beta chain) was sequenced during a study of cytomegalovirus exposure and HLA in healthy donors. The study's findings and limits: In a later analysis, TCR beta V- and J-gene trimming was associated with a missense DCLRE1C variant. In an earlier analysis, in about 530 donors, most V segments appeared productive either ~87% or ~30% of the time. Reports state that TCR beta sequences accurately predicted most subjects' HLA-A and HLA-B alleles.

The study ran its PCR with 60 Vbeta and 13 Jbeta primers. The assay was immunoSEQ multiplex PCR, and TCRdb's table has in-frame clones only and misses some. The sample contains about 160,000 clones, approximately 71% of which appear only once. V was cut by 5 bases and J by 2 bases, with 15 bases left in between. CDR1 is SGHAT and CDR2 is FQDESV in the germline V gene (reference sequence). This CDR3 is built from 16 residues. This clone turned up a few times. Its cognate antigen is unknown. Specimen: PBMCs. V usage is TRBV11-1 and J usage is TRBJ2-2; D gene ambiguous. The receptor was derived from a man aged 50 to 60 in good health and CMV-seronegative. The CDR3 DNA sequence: TGTGCCAGCAGCCCGACGGCCAGGCTTAACACCGGGGAGCTGTTTTTT. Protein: CASSPTARLNTGELFF.